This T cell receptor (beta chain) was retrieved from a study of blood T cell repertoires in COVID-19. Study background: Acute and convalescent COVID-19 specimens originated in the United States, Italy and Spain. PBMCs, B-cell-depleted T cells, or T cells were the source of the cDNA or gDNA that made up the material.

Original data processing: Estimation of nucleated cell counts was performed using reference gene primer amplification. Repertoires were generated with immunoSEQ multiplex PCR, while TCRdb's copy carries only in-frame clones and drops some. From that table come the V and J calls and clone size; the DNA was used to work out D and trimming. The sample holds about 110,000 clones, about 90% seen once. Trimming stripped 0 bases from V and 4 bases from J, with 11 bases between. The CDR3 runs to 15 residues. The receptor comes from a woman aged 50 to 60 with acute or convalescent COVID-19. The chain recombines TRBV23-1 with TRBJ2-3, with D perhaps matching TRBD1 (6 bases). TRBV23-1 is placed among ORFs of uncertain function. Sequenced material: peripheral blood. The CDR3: CASSQSWGPADTQYF. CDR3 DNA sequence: TGCGCCAGCAGTCAATCGTGGGGGCCAGCAGATACGCAGTATTTT.